These T cell receptor beta chains were read from a single sample in a study of draining lymph node invasion in breast cancer. TCRdb fed the bulk RNA-seq reads into MiXCR, producing one record per CDR3 protein. The table records some 2,900 distinct CDR3 sequences, less than 85% of them present only once. Sequencing was performed on sorted memory Tregs from a lymph node. These receptors were obtained from a female donor with luminal breast cancer. CDR3s include the opening cysteine and the closing phenylalanine or tryptophan.

CDR3aa: CASSRLGGNSPLHF
len: 14
v_gene: TRBV27

CDR3aa: CASSLTPYSNQPQHF
len: 15
v_gene: TRBV4-3

CDR3aa: CASSPTGDGYTF
len: 12
v_gene: TRBV11-2

CDR3aa: CASSRGPRGNTEAFF
len: 15
v_gene: TRBV9

CDR3aa: CARHRIGDTEAFF
len: 13
v_gene: TRBV5-8

CDR3aa: CASSLAVGDEQYF
len: 13
v_gene: TRBV11-2

CDR3aa: CASSLATSGVQETQYF
len: 16
v_gene: TRBV5-1

CDR3aa: CSAREGFYEQYF
len: 12
v_gene: TRBV20-1

CDR3aa: CAITSGGAVDEQFF
len: 14
v_gene: TRBV10-3

CDR3aa: CASSSERGGRETQYF
len: 15
v_gene: TRBV4-2

CDR3aa: CASSFHPGRNTEAFF
len: 15
v_gene: TRBV5-1

CDR3aa: CASRIQGAEETQYF
len: 14
v_gene: TRBV7-9

CDR3aa: CASSPVGGYTF
len: 11
v_gene: TRBV6-2/TRBV6-3

CDR3aa: CASSLALARGGRDRTDTQYF
len: 20
v_gene: TRBV7-2

CDR3aa: CASSLAASEQLF
len: 12
v_gene: TRBV7-2

CDR3aa: CASRETTEAFF
len: 11
v_gene: TRBV7-9

CDR3aa: CASSEGRLHTHHSYNEQFF
len: 19
v_gene: TRBV6-1

CDR3aa: CATGRDSPKETQYF
len: 14
v_gene: TRBV6-2/TRBV6-3

CDR3aa: CATAGLAGPDTQYF
len: 14
v_gene: TRBV7-9

CDR3aa: CASSHLQEDGYTF
len: 13
v_gene: TRBV4-1

CDR3aa: CASSLTLGQPNTEAFF
len: 16
v_gene: TRBV7-3

CDR3aa: CASSLIYEPQHF
len: 12
v_gene: TRBV7-2

CDR3aa: CSASEQSYEQYF
len: 12
v_gene: TRBV20-1

CDR3aa: CSAPRQYEQYF
len: 11
v_gene: TRBV20-1

CDR3aa: CSVVDRGRSFGYTF
len: 14
v_gene: TRBV29-1